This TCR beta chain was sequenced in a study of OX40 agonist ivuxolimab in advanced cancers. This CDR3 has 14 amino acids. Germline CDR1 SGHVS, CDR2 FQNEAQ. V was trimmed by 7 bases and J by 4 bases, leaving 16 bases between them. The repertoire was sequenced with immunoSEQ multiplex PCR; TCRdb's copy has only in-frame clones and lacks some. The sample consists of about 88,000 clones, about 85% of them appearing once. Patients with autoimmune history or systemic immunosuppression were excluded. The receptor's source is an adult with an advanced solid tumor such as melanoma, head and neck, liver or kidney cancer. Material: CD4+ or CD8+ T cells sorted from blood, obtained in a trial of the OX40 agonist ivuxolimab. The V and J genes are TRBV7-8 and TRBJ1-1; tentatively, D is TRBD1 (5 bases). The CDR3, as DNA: TGTGCCAGCACCCGGACCAGGGCAGGCACTGAAGCTTTCTTT. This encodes CASTRTRAGTEAFF.